Here is one T cell receptor (beta chain) with its context. This sample holds PBMCs from roughly 10 ml fresh peripheral blood. These data belong to a study of T cells in Graves' hyperthyroidism and ophthalmopathy. Study overall: Upon initial diagnosis and before any treatment, peripheral blood was collected.

J lost 3 bases, V lost 4 bases, and 14 bases had no gene match. CDR1 and CDR2 (germline): MGHRA, YSYEKL. The CDR3 sequence is 18 residues long. Amplified TCR beta CDR3 regions came from RNA transcripts. HTBI primers drove first-round RT-PCR of the TCR CDR3. TCRdb re-called the multiplex PCR reads through MiXCR, storing one row per CDR3 protein. Of 250,000 to 300,000 distinct CDR3 sequences in the sample, roughly 13% are singletons; the top ten hold 7.9%. This TCR was sampled from a woman aged 40 to 50 with Graves' hyperthyroidism. The chain uses TRBV4-1 and TRBJ2-1; 8 nucleotides line up with TRBD1. The sample was blood. The CDR3 loop is CASSRLDRTGIYYNEQFF. The CDR3 DNA follows: TGCGCCAGCAGCCGATTGGATCGGACAGGGATCTACTACAATGAGCAGTTCTTC.